Following are 27 T cell receptor beta chains from one sample sequenced in a study of cytomegalovirus exposure and HLA in healthy donors. PCR amplification relied on 60 Vbeta primers (plus 13 Jbeta primers). TCRdb's table, derived via immunoSEQ multiplex PCR, lists solely in-frame clones and lacks some. The table has approximately 110,000 clones, 76% seen once. The sequencing input was PBMCs. These receptors originate from a man aged 45-60 years in good health and CMV-seronegative.

This chain links TRBV6-5 with TRBJ2-7; a weak D match, TRBD2 (5 bases). Germline CDR1 is MNHEY and CDR2 is SVGAGI. Trimming took 6 bases from V and 5 from J, leaving 20 bases between them. The CDR3 runs 15 residues. Here the CDR3 DNA reads TGTGCCAGCAGGCCCGCGGGTGTCGACGGAGACGAGCAGTACTTC. Translated: CASRPAGVDGDEQYF.

This sequence joins TRBV6-1 and TRBJ1-1; D gene unclear. V was pared by 3 bases and J by 7 bases, with 12 bases between. The germline gives CDR1 MNHNS, CDR2 SASEGT. The CDR3 has 13 residues. In DNA form, the CDR3 reads TGTGCCAGCAGTGACACCGCAGTAAGTGAAGCTTTCTTT. Its protein is CASSDTAVSEAFF.

This clone has more than one count but fewer than ten. V is TRBV4-1 and J is TRBJ1-1; possibly TRBD1 for D (5 bases). The germline V gene encodes CDR1 MGHRA and CDR2 YSYEKL. V gave up 4 bases and J gave up 3 bases, with 24 bases separating them. The CDR3 loop spans 18 amino acids. CDR3 region: CASSPTGGLLSWDTEAFF. CDR3 coding DNA: TGCGCCAGCAGCCCCACGGGGGGTTTGTTAAGCTGGGACACTGAAGCTTTCTTT.

The chain combines TRBV5-1 with TRBJ1-6, with 8 bases lining up with TRBD1. The ends lost 2 bases at V and 6 bases at J; junction bases unmatched: 7. CDR3 length equals 16 residues. Germline CDR1 and CDR2: SGHRS and YFSETQ. The CDR3: CASSLDWTGINSPLHF. Here the CDR3 DNA reads TGCGCCAGCAGCTTAGACTGGACAGGGATTAATTCACCCCTCCACTTT.

This clone was found a few times. V gene TRBV2 combines with J gene TRBJ1-1, with TRBD1 identical over 7 bases. V lost 5 bases, J lost 7 bases, and 7 bases stayed unmatched. The CDR3 runs to 13 residues. Germline V lookup: CDR1 SNHLY, CDR2 FYNNEI. The CDR3 coding sequence is TGTGCCAGCAGTCAGAACAGGGGCGGTGAAGCTTTCTTT. Its translation is CASSQNRGGEAFF.

The chain carries TRBV5-1 and TRBJ2-3, with TRBD2 matching over 8 bases. There are 13 residues in the CDR3. The trim removed 7 bases at V and 1 base at J, leaving 2 bases unmatched. The germline CDR1 and CDR2 sequences are SGHRS and YFSETQ. CDR3 DNA sequence: TGCGCCAGCCGGGGGGGCGGCACAGATACGCAGTATTTT. It yields the protein CASRGGGTDTQYF.

V is TRBV2 and J is TRBJ2-7, with unresolved D. The germline V gene encodes CDR1 SNHLY and CDR2 FYNNEI. The CDR3 is made up of 12 amino acids. V was shortened by 11 bases and J by 0 bases, with 11 bases between the two germline ends. CDR3 coding DNA: TGTGCCGGTAGTATTACCTCCTACGAGCAGTACTTC. Its protein product is CAGSITSYEQYF.

The gene calls are TRBV29-1 and TRBJ2-5, with D perhaps TRBD1 (6 bases). The tail of the sequence fits TRBJ2-7 better, so the J call may be wrong. The germline gives CDR1 SQVTM, CDR2 ANQGSEA. There are 14 residues in the CDR3. The CDR3 DNA sequence: TGCAGCGTTGCTCCCACCAAGGGGGCCTACGAGCAGTACTTC. This sequence encodes CSVAPTKGAYEQYF.

In regard to this clone: Other DNA sequences in the same sample also yield this CDR3. For the CDR3, the DNA is TGTGCCAGCAGCTTAGGCGGGGGCCTAAGCACAGATACGCAGTATTTT. This codes for CASSLGGGLSTDTQYF. V is TRBV7-9 and J is TRBJ2-3; D might be TRBD2 (7 bases). Germline lookup yields CDR1 SEHNR and CDR2 FQNEAQ (reference sequence). Deletions cut 1 base from V and 0 bases from J, with 11 bases between. This CDR3 region has 16 residues.

V gene TRBV19 combines with J gene TRBJ2-2, with D hard to call. Trimming took off 4 bases at V and 7 bases at J, with 10 bases between the two ends. Germline V gene lookup returns CDR1 LNHDA and CDR2 SQIVND (reference sequence). The CDR3 covers 13 residues. The CDR3 bases are TGTGCCAGTAGTACAACCCCGGGCGGGGAGCTGTTTTTT. Amino acids: CASSTTPGGELFF.

The count of this clone is one. This rearrangement joins TRBV15 to TRBJ1-5; no reliable D call. The ends were cut back, 1 base at V and 6 bases at J, with 16 bases in the middle. The CDR3 length is 16 residues. In germline, CDR1 is LNHNV, CDR2 YYDKDF (reference sequence). CDR3 sequence (DNA): TGTGCCACCAGCAGAGGGCCGAATAGAGGTGGTCAGCCCCAGCATTTT. It encodes CATSRGPNRGGQPQHF. Complete variable domain (other parts from reference TRBV15 and TRBJ1-5): DAMVIQNPRYQVTQFGKPVTLSCSQTLNHNVMYWYQQKSSQAPKLLFHYYDKDFNNEADTPDNFQSRRPNTSFCFLDIRSPGLGDTAMYLCATSRGPNRGGQPQHFGDGTRLSIL.

This clone has just a few counts. This chain links TRBV19 with TRBJ1-2; 7 nucleotides align to TRBD1. CDR3 length equals 13 residues. Germline values: CDR1 LNHDA, CDR2 SQIVND (reference sequence). J lost 7 bases, V lost 6 bases, and 8 bases had no gene match. The CDR3: CASREGAWSGYTF. As DNA, the CDR3 is TGTGCCAGTAGGGAGGGGGCGTGGAGTGGCTACACCTTC.

The genes are TRBV6-5 and TRBJ1-1; D is unresolved. The germline gives CDR1 MNHEY, CDR2 SVGAGI. The V end lost 10 bases, the J end lost 1 base, and 19 bases lay between the germline ends. The CDR3 extends over 15 amino acids. CDR3 DNA sequence: TGTGCCACCACTAACGTGATTAATAGGAACACTGAAGCTTTCTTT. Its translation is CATTNVINRNTEAFF.

The chain carries TRBV11-3 and TRBJ2-1, with 8 bases aligning to TRBD1. Germline CDR1 and CDR2: SGHNT and YENEEA. CDR3 size: 14 residues. J was trimmed by 10 bases and V by 5 bases; bases with no gene match: 10. The chain's CDR3 is CASSESDRVGEQFF. The CDR3 DNA sequence: TGTGCCAGCAGCGAATCGGACAGGGTGGGAGAGCAGTTCTTC.

The chain has TRBV5-4 and TRBJ2-1; D gene ambiguous. Trimming pared 9 bases from V and 4 bases from J, leaving 8 bases between. CDR3 length: 11 residues. Germline loops: CDR1 SGHNT, CDR2 YYREEE (reference sequence). CDR3 bases: TGTGCCATAAAAGCGTACAATGAGCAGTTCTTC. Translating gives CAIKAYNEQFF. Combining the CDR3 with reference TRBV5-4 and TRBJ2-1 gives the whole variable domain ETGVTQSPTHLIKTRGQQVTLRCSSQSGHNTVSWYQQALGQGPQFIFQYYREEENGRGNFPPRFSGLQFPNYSSELNVNALELDDSALYLCAIKAYNEQFFGPGTRLTVL.

The rearrangement links TRBV7-2 to TRBJ1-6, with D possibly matching TRBD1 (5 bases). The CDR3 sequence is 15 residues long. Deletions cut 5 bases from V and 4 bases from J, with 12 bases between. CDR1 SGHTA and CDR2 FQGNSA come from the germline V gene. The CDR3 is CASSPDSRYNSPLHF. The CDR3 DNA reads as TGTGCCAGCAGCCCTGACAGCCGATATAATTCACCCCTCCACTTT.

This clone was seen just once. This chain links TRBV10-3 with TRBJ2-3; 9 nucleotides agree with TRBD2. In germline, CDR1 is ENHRY, CDR2 SYGVKD. V shed 2 bases and J 7 bases; nucleotides not matched to a gene: 10. This CDR3 region has 16 residues. For the CDR3, the DNA is TGTGCCATCAGTGAGAGTGGGATGGCGGGGGGGCATACGCAGTATTTT. Its protein is CAISESGMAGGHTQYF.

V is TRBV6-5 and J is TRBJ1-4; weak D call: TRBD1 (6 bases). Trimming shortened V by 5 bases and J by 3 bases, and 10 bases separated the two germline ends. Germline CDR1 MNHEY, CDR2 SVGAGI. The CDR3 is 14 amino acids. The CDR3 DNA follows: TGTGCCAGCAGTCAGGGGACGGCTAATGAAAAACTGTTTTTT. It yields the protein CASSQGTANEKLFF.

The chain joins TRBV5-4 to TRBJ2-3; TRBD1 is a possible D gene (6 bases). With 4 bases removed from V and 3 bases from J, the gap between germline ends came to 15 bases. The CDR3 has 15 amino acids. Germline CDR1 reads SGHNT; CDR2 reads YYREEE (reference sequence). The CDR3: CASSPEGGRTDTQYF. The DNA of the CDR3 is TGTGCCAGCAGCCCTGAAGGGGGTCGGACAGATACGCAGTATTTT.

As concerns this clone: The junction differs from germline at one of its ends, possibly a read error. The chain couples TRBV7-9 to TRBJ1-2; tentatively, D is TRBD1 (6 bases). Germline V lookup: CDR1 SEHNR, CDR2 FQNEAQ (reference sequence). This CDR3 spans 13 amino acids. CDR3 residues: CSSSFTGIYGYTF. CDR3 DNA: TGTTCCAGCAGCTTCACAGGGATCTATGGCTACACCTTC.

The rearrangement uses TRBV5-4 and TRBJ2-3; 11 bases agree with TRBD2. V lost 2 bases to trimming and J lost 0 bases; unmatched junction nucleotides: 5. From germline, CDR1 is SGHNT and CDR2 YYREEE (reference sequence). This CDR3 contains 17 residues. The chain's CDR3 is CASSLLAGDLSTDTQYF. CDR3 coding DNA: TGTGCCAGCAGCTTACTAGCGGGGGACCTTAGCACAGATACGCAGTATTTT.

The rearrangement links TRBV11-2 to TRBJ2-7; 9 nucleotides match TRBD2. J lost 5 bases, V lost 5 bases, and 19 bases had no gene match. Germline CDR1 is SGHAT and CDR2 is FQNNGV. This CDR3 contains 18 residues. This CDR3 is CASSRSFFYAGGLDEQYV. Written as DNA, the CDR3 is TGTGCCAGCAGCCGAAGCTTTTTCTACGCGGGGGGGCTGGACGAGCAGTACGTC.

This clone was detected a few times. The rearrangement links TRBV6-1 to TRBJ1-5, with 9 bases identical to TRBD1. CDR1 is MNHNS, CDR2 SASEGT, per germline. This CDR3 has 15 amino acids. V lost 2 bases, J lost 6 bases, and 5 bases stayed unmatched. CDR3 in DNA: TGTGCCAGCAGTGAAAGTGGGACAGGGAGTCAGCCCCAGCATTTT. Encoded protein: CASSESGTGSQPQHF.

J is TRBJ1-4 and V is TRBV9; 9 nucleotides align to TRBD1. The J segment lost 7 bases and the V segment lost 4 bases, leaving 5 bases of the junction unmatched. This CDR3 has 14 residues. Germline CDR1 is SGDLS and CDR2 is YYNGEE. The CDR3 bases are TGTGCCAGCAGCACAACGACAGGGGGTGAAAAACTGTTTTTT. Translating gives CASSTTTGGEKLFF.

The chain joins TRBV30 to TRBJ1-2; maybe TRBD1 (6 bases). Looked up from germline, CDR1 is GTSNPN and CDR2 is SVGIG (reference sequence). The CDR3 is 13 residues long. V dropped 5 bases and J dropped 1 base, with 11 bases sitting between them. This CDR3 is CAWSTQGNYGYTF. CDR3 nucleotide sequence: TGTGCCTGGTCGACACAGGGTAACTATGGCTACACCTTC.

The table lists this clone with a count of one. The CDR3 loop is CASSLEAGEETQYF. The CDR3 DNA reads TGTGCCAGCAGCTTAGAGGCAGGGGAAGAGACCCAGTACTTC. The J gene is TRBJ2-5, the V gene TRBV7-8; D is perhaps TRBD1 (6 bases). CDR1 SGHVS and CDR2 FQNEAQ come from the germline V gene. V lost 1 base and J lost 3, with 9 bases in between. CDR3 size: 14 residues.

The J gene is TRBJ2-5, the V gene TRBV5-1, with 7 bases lining up with TRBD1. Losses at the gene ends were 2 bases for V and 5 bases for J; bases not matched to a gene: 15. The CDR3 is 17 amino acids. Germline V gives CDR1 SGHRS, CDR2 YFSETQ. CDR3 bases: TGCGCCAGCAGCTTTTTAGGGGGCCGCGAGGTTCCGGAGACCCAGTACTTC. Protein product: CASSFLGGREVPETQYF.